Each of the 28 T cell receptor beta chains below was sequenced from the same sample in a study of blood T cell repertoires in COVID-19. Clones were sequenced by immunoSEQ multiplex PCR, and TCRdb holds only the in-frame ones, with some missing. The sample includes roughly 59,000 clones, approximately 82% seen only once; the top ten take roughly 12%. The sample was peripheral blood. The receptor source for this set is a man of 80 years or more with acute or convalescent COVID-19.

This CDR3 reads CAWSVGLAGGEETQYF. Here the CDR3 DNA reads TGTGCCTGGAGTGTTGGCTTAGCGGGGGGCGAAGAGACCCAGTACTTC. The V gene is TRBV30, the J gene TRBJ2-5; 10 bases line up with TRBD2. Trimming took 0 bases from V and 3 from J; bases not matched to a gene: 7. The CDR3 has 16 residues. Germline V lookup: CDR1 GTSNPN, CDR2 SVGIG (reference sequence).

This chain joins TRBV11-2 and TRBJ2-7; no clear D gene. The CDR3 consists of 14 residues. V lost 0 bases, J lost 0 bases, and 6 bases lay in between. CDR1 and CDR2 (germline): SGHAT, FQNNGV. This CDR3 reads CASSLEWASYEQYF. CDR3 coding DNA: TGTGCCAGCAGCTTAGAGTGGGCCTCCTACGAGCAGTACTTC.

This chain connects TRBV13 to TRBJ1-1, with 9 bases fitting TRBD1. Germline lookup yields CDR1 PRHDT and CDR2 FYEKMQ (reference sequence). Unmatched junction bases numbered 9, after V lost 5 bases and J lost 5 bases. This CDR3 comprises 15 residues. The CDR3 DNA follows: TGTGCCAGCAGCCGTTCCTACAGGGGGCGGACTGAAGCTTTCTTT. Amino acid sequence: CASSRSYRGRTEAFF.

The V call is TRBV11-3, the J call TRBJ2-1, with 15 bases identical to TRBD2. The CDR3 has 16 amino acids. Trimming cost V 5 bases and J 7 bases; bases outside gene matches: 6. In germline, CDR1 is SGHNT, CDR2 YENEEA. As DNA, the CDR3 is TGTGCCAGCAGCGGACGGACTAGCGGGGGGGCAAATGAGCAGTTCTTC. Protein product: CASSGRTSGGANEQFF.

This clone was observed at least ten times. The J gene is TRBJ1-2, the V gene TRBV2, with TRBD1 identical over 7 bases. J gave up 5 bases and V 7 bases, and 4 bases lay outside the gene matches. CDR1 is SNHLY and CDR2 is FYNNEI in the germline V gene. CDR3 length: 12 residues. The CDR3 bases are TGTGCCAGCACCCTACAGGGGTATGGCTACACCTTC. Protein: CASTLQGYGYTF.

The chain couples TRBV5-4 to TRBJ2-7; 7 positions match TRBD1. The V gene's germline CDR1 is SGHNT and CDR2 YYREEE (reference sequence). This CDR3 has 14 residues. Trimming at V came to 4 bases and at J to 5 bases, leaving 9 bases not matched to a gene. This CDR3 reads CASSRSGTEDEQYF. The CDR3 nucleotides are TGTGCCAGCAGCCGATCCGGGACAGAGGACGAGCAGTACTTC.

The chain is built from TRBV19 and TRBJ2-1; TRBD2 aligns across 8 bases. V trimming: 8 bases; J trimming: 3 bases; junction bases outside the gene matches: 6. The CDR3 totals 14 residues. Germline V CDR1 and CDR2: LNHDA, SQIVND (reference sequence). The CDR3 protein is CASGLATFYNEQFF. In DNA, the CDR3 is TGTGCCAGTGGACTAGCTACTTTCTACAATGAGCAGTTCTTC.

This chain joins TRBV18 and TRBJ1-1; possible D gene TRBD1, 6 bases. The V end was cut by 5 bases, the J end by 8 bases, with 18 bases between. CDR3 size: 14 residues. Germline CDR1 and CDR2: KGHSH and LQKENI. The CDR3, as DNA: TGTGCCAGCTCATCCAAGTCAGGGGCCGGGGAAGCTTTCTTT. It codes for CASSSKSGAGEAFF.

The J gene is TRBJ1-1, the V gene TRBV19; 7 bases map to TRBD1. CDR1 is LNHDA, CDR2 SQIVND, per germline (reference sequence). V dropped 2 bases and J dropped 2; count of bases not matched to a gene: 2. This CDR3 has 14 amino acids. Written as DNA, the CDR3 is TGTGCCAGTAGTATAAAGGGGGCTAACACTGAAGCTTTCTTT. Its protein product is CASSIKGANTEAFF.

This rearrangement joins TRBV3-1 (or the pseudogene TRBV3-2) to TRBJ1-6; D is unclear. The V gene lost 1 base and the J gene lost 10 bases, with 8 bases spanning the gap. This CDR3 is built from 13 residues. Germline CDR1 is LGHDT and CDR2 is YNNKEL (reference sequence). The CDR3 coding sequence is TGTGCCAGCAGCCAAGGAAGCGTCTCACCCCTCCACTTT. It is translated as CASSQGSVSPLHF.

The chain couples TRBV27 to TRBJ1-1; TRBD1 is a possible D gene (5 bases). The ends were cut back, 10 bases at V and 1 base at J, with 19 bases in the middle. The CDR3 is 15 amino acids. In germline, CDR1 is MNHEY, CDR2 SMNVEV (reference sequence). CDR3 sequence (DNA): TGTGCCACCTCCCTCCCCGGCAGGGAGAACACTGAAGCTTTCTTT. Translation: CATSLPGRENTEAFF.

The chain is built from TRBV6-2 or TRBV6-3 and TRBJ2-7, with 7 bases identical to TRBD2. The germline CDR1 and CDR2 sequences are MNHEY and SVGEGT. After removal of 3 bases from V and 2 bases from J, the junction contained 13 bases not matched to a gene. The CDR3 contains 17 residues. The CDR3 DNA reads TGTGCCAGCAGTTATCTTGCCCAGCGGGGCCTACCCTACGAGCAGTACTTC. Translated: CASSYLAQRGLPYEQYF.

The CDR3 DNA sequence: TGTGCCAGCAGCCAAAACAGGTTTTACGAGCAGTACTTC. Protein product: CASSQNRFYEQYF. V and J are TRBV7-3 and TRBJ2-7, with D perhaps TRBD1 (5 bases). With 5 bases removed from V and 4 bases from J, the gap between germline ends came to 12 bases. Germline loops: CDR1 SGHTA, CDR2 FQGTGA. This CDR3 region has 13 residues.

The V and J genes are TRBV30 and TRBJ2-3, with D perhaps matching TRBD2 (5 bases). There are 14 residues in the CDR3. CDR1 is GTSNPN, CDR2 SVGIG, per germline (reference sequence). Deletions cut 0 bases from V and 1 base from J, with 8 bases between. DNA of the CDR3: TGTGCCTGGAGTGTAGCCGGGGGCACAGATACGCAGTATTTT. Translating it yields CAWSVAGGTDTQYF.

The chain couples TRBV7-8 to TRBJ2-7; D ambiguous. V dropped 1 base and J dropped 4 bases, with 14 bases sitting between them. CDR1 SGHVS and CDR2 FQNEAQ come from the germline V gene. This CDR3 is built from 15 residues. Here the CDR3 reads CASSLEPGGLYEQYF. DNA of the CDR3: TGTGCCAGCAGCTTAGAGCCGGGTGGATTATACGAGCAGTACTTC.

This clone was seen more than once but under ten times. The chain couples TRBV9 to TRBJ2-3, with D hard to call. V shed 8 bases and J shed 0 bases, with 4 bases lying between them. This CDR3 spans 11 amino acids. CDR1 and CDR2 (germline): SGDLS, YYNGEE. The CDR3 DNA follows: TGTGCCAGGGAGAGCACAGATACGCAGTATTTT. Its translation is CARESTDTQYF.

The CDR3 sequence is CSASPVRGYSYEQYF. CDR3 nucleotides: TGCAGTGCTAGTCCCGTGAGGGGGTATTCCTACGAGCAGTACTTC. This chain links TRBV20-1 with TRBJ2-7, with a weak D call TRBD1 (6 bases). The CDR3 is 15 amino acids. Germline V lookup: CDR1 DFQATT, CDR2 SNEGSKA (reference sequence). V was clipped by 3 bases and J by 1 base, with 16 bases between them.

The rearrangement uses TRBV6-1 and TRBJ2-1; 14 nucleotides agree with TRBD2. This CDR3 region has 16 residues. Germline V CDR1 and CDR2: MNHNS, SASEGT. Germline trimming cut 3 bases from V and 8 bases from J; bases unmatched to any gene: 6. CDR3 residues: CASSDQGLAGAYEQFF. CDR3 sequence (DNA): TGTGCCAGCAGTGACCAGGGACTAGCGGGAGCATATGAGCAGTTCTTC.

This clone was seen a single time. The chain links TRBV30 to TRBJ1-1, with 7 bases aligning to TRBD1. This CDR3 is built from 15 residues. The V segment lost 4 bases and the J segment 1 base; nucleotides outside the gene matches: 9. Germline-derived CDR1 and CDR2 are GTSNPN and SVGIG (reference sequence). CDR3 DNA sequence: TGTGCCTGGAACCTAGGACAGGTGGGGAACACTGAAGCTTTCTTT. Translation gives CAWNLGQVGNTEAFF.

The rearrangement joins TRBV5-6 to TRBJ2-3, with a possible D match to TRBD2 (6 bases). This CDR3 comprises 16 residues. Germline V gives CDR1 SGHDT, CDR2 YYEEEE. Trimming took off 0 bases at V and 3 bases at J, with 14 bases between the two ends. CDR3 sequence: CASSLEVGSRTDTQYF. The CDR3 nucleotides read TGTGCCAGCAGCTTGGAGGTCGGGAGCAGGACAGATACGCAGTATTTT.

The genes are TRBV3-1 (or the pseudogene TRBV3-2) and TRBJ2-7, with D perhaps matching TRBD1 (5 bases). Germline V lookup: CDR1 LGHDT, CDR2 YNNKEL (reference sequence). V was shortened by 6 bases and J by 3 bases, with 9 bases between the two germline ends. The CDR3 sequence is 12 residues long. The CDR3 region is CASSDRYYEQYF. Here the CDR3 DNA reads TGTGCCAGCAGTGACAGATACTACGAGCAGTACTTC.

This CDR3 is CATAWAPNTEAFF. The CDR3 region has the DNA TGTGCCACCGCGTGGGCCCCGAACACTGAAGCTTTCTTT. The rearrangement joins TRBV27 to TRBJ1-1; D gene uncertain. Looked up from germline, CDR1 is MNHEY and CDR2 is SMNVEV (reference sequence). The CDR3 sequence is 13 residues long. Trimming stripped 10 bases from V and 1 base from J, with 13 bases between.

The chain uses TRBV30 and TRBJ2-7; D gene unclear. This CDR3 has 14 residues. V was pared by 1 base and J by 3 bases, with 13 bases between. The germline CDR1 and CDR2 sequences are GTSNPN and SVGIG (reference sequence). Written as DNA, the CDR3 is TGTGCCTGGAGTGCAGAGACTCAGTACTACGAGCAGTACTTC. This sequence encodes CAWSAETQYYEQYF.

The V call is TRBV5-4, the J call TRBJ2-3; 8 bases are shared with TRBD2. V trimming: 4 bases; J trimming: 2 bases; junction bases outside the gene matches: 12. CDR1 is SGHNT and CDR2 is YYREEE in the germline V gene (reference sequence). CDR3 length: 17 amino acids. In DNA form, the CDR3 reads TGTGCCAGCAGCCCGAGGGGCGGGGGGCGGAACACAGATACGCAGTATTTT. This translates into CASSPRGGGRNTDTQYF. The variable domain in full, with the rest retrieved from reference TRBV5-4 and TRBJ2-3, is ETGVTQSPTHLIKTRGQQVTLRCSSQSGHNTVSWYQQALGQGPQFIFQYYREEENGRGNFPPRFSGLQFPNYSSELNVNALELDDSALYLCASSPRGGGRNTDTQYFGPGTRLTVL.

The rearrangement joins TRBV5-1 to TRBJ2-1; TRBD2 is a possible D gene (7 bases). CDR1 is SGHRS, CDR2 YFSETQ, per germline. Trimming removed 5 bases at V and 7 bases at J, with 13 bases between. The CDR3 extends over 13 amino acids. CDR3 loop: CASRGGLRNEQFF. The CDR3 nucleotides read TGCGCCAGCAGGGGGGGGCTTCGTAATGAGCAGTTCTTC.

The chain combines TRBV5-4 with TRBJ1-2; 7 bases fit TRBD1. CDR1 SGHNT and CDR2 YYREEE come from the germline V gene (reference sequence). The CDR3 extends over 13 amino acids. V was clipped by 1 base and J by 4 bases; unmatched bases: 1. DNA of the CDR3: TGTGCCAGCAGCTTGCGGGACAGCTATGGCTACACCTTC. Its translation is CASSLRDSYGYTF.

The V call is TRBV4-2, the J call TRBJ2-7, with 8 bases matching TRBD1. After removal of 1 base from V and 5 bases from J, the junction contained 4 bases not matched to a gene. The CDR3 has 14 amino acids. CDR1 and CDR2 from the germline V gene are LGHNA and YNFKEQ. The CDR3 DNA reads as TGTGCCAGCAGCCAAGGGACAGGGCTCAACGAGCAGTACTTC. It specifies CASSQGTGLNEQYF.

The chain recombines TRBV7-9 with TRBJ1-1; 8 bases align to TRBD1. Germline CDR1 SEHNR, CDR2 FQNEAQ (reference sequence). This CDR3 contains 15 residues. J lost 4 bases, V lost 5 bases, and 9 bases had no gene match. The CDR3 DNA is TGTGCCAGCAGCCTAAACACAGGGGGTCTCACTGAAGCTTTCTTT. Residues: CASSLNTGGLTEAFF.